This is a list of T cell receptor beta chains from one sample in a study of T cells in Graves' hyperthyroidism and ophthalmopathy. TCRdb analysed the multiplex PCR reads with MiXCR anew, one entry per CDR3 protein. The table records 450,000 to 700,000 distinct CDR3 sequences, around 45% of them present only once. Sequences were obtained from peripheral blood or thyroid tissue (not recorded which). The receptors were sampled from an adult woman with Graves' disease, either hyperthyroidism or ophthalmopathy (not recorded which). The CDR3 runs from the conserved cysteine through the conserved F or W. A D gene is named only where the DNA matches it firmly. Clone sizes are given selectively: once, few, many, or a class where the clone is expanded.

cdr3_nt	cdr3_aa	j_call	v_call	clone_size	d_call
TGCAGCGTTGAAAGCCTAAGGGACAGATGGGTGACTAATGAAAAACTGTTTTTT	CSVESLRDRWVTNEKLFF	TRBJ1-4	TRBV29-1	.	TRBD1
TGTGCCAGCAGTTTAGCGTTGGCCACTGAAGCTTTCTTT	CASSLALATEAFF	TRBJ1-1	TRBV28	.	.
TGCAGTGCTAGAGTAGCGGGGGTCGAGCAGTACTTC	CSARVAGVEQYF	TRBJ2-7	TRBV20-1	many	TRBD2
TGTGCCAGTAGTATCGGTCCAGGGAGCACTGGGGCCAACGTCCTGACTTTC	CASSIGPGSTGANVLTF	TRBJ2-6	TRBV19	.	.
TGTGCCAGCAGCAGGACAGGGTCCTCTGGAAACACCATATATTTT	CASSRTGSSGNTIYF	TRBJ1-3	TRBV7-6	.	TRBD1
TGTGCCAGCAGCTTTAGCGGGCTAACCTCCTACGAGCAGTACTTC	CASSFSGLTSYEQYF	TRBJ2-7	TRBV11-2	many	TRBD2
TGTGCCATCAGTGACCGACAGGGGTCGAGCGGCCCCTATAATTCACCCCTCCACTTT	CAISDRQGSSGPYNSPLHF	TRBJ1-6	TRBV10-3	.	TRBD1
TGTGCCAGCGCCTTAGGACGTGAAGAGACCCAGTACTTC	CASALGREETQYF	TRBJ2-5	TRBV27	many	.
TGTGCCTGGAGTGCAACAGGGATGTTGGAAAAACTGTTTTTT	CAWSATGMLEKLFF	TRBJ1-4	TRBV30	once	.
TGTGCCAGCAGTTCAGACAGGAATGGTCAGCCCCAGTACTTC	CASSSDRNGQPQYF	TRBJ2-5	TRBV2	.	.
TGTGCCATCAGTGAGGACAGCGGGGTAAAGACCCAGTACTTC	CAISEDSGVKTQYF	TRBJ2-5	TRBV10-3	few	TRBD2
TGTGCCAGCAGCTCGACAGGCCATGGCTACACCATATATTTT	CASSSTGHGYTIYF	TRBJ1-3	TRBV7-2	.	.
TGTGCCAGCAGTTACTCGACAGTCCGGGGGAGCTCTGGAAACACCATATATTTT	CASSYSTVRGSSGNTIYF	TRBJ1-3	TRBV6-5	many	.
TGCGCCAGCAGCGAGGGAGTGGGCAATCAGCCCCAGCATTTT	CASSEGVGNQPQHF	TRBJ1-5	TRBV5-1	many	.
TGTGCCAGCAGCTTAGACAGGGAGGGTGGAAAACTGTTTTTT	CASSLDREGGKLFF	TRBJ1-4	TRBV11-2	.	.
TGCGCCAGCTGTGGTACAGGGGGTTCCCAAGAGACCCAGTACTTC	CASCGTGGSQETQYF	TRBJ2-5	TRBV5-1	.	TRBD1
TGCAGCGTGCAGGCCGGGTTCAATCAGCCCCAGCATTTT	CSVQAGFNQPQHF	TRBJ1-5	TRBV29-1	many	.
TGTGCCATCAGTGGGACAGGGGACCTCTACAATCAGCCCCAGCATTTT	CAISGTGDLYNQPQHF	TRBJ1-5	TRBV10-3	.	TRBD1
TGTGCCAGCAGCTACAGAGCGGGTAGGGGTAGGAACACTGAAGCTTTCTTT	CASSYRAGRGRNTEAFF	TRBJ1-1	TRBV3-1	many	.
TGTGCCTGGAGTGTATCCAGGCACACTGAAGCTTTCTTT	CAWSVSRHTEAFF	TRBJ1-1	TRBV30	.	.
TGTGCCAGCAGTGCTAGAGATGCGAGGGCACGGGAGAGCTACACCTTC	CASSARDARARESYTF	TRBJ1-2	TRBV2	.	.
TGCAGCGTTGTTAGCTCTGCAGATACGCAGTATTTT	CSVVSSADTQYF	TRBJ2-3	TRBV29-1	.	.
TGTGCCAGCAGCCTTGGGATGACCCAGTACTTC	CASSLGMTQYF	TRBJ2-5	TRBV7-9	.	.
TGTGCCAGCTCACCACCTCTGGACCATTGGGGGCTCTATGGCTACACCTTC	CASSPPLDHWGLYGYTF	TRBJ1-2	TRBV18	few	.
TGTGCCACCAGCAGAGATCATTTACGGAGGGGCATGGATTCACCCCTCCACTTT	CATSRDHLRRGMDSPLHF	TRBJ1-6	TRBV15	.	.
TGCGCCAGCAGCTTGGGGGGCGGATTCAATCAGCCCCAGCATTTT	CASSLGGGFNQPQHF	TRBJ1-5	TRBV5-1	.	.
TGTGCCACCAGCAGAGGTCAAGGGGGCAGTCAGCCCCAGCATTTT	CATSRGQGGSQPQHF	TRBJ1-5	TRBV15	few	TRBD1
TGTGCCAGCTCACCACCCGGGGGGTGGTCCTACGAGCAGTACTTC	CASSPPGGWSYEQYF	TRBJ2-7	TRBV18	few	TRBD2
TGTGCCAGCAGCTTACCGGACAGGATCAACACTGAAGCTTTCTTT	CASSLPDRINTEAFF	TRBJ1-1	TRBV7-6	many	TRBD1
TGCGCCAGTGGTCTTTTCGGCATGGACACTGAAGCCTCCTTT	CASGLFGMDTEASF	TRBJ1-1	TRBV5-1	.	.
TGTGCCAGCAGCTTAGCTGGAGCGGGGGCTACCCAGCCCCAGCATTTT	CASSLAGAGATQPQHF	TRBJ1-5	TRBV7-9	many	.
TGCGCCAGCAGCCAAACGGTGGGGACGGGCCAGCCCCAGCATTTT	CASSQTVGTGQPQHF	TRBJ1-5	TRBV4-1	many	.
TGCAGTGCTAGGCCCTTTTCTGTTTTATGGGGCTTCGTCTGCGGTCAGCCCCAGCATTTT	CSARPFSVLWGFVCGQPQHF	TRBJ1-5	TRBV20-1	many	.
TGTGCTAGAGATCCCCGGGTGACGGGTAACACTGAAGCTTTCTTT	CARDPRVTGNTEAFF	TRBJ1-1	TRBV6-5	.	.
TGCGCCAGCAGCTTGGAGGGACTTTATGGCTACACCTTC	CASSLEGLYGYTF	TRBJ1-2	TRBV5-1	many	.
TGTGCCAGCAGTTTGGGGACAGGCAGCACGAGCTCCTACGAGCAGTACTTC	CASSLGTGSTSSYEQYF	TRBJ2-7	TRBV28	few	TRBD1
TGTGCCAGCAGTTACTCGATTGGGGGCCCGGGCACTGAAGCTTTCTTT	CASSYSIGGPGTEAFF	TRBJ1-1	TRBV6-5	once	.
TGCGCCAGCAGCCAACTGGGAGAGGGGGATACGCAGTATTTT	CASSQLGEGDTQYF	TRBJ2-3	TRBV5-1	many	.
TGTGCCAGCAGTACACCCTCCCACTATGGCTACACCTTC	CASSTPSHYGYTF	TRBJ1-2	TRBV10-2	.	.
TGCAGCGTCGCCCCTAGCGGGTTCTCCTACGAGCAGTACTTC	CSVAPSGFSYEQYF	TRBJ2-7	TRBV29-1	.	TRBD2
TGCGCCAGCAGCTTGGACGGGAACGGGGAGCTGTACTTC	CASSLDGNGELYF	TRBJ2-7	TRBV5-1	.	.
TGTGCCATCAGTCCCTCGGAAGCAGGGGCGGCCTCGAAGGAAGCTTTCTTT	CAISPSEAGAASKEAFF	TRBJ1-1	TRBV10-3	.	.
TGTGCCACCAGATACAGGTCCAACACTGAAGCTTTCTTT	CATRYRSNTEAFF	TRBJ1-1	TRBV7-9	few	.
TGCAGCGTTGCCAGGACAGCTATGAACACTGAAGCTTTCTTT	CSVARTAMNTEAFF	TRBJ1-1	TRBV29-1	.	.